The sample holds a few counts of the clone carrying this T cell receptor (beta chain). This CDR3 contains 13 residues. The ends were cut back, 0 bases at V and 8 bases at J, with 10 bases in the middle. Germline V gives CDR1 SGHAT, CDR2 FQNNGV. These data belong to a study of early T cells in non-severe SARS-CoV-2 infection. TCRdb called the 5' RACE reads again in MiXCR, with one record for every CDR3 protein. The sample lists just under 45,000 distinct CDR3 sequences, 9.5% to 13% occurring once. The rearrangement uses TRBV11-2 and TRBJ1-1; no clear D. The sequencing sample was made of whole blood. The sequence derives from an adult who was a healthcare worker with PCR-confirmed SARS-CoV-2 infection or an uninfected control (not recorded which). CDR3 DNA: TGTGCCAGCAGCTTAGATCTTGAGGCGGAAGCTTTCTTT. It encodes CASSLDLEAEAFF.